This T cell receptor (beta chain) was profiled in a study of control samples from healthy donors and cancer patients. V shed 1 base, J shed 9 bases, and the junction held 9 bases outside the gene matches. The CDR3 length is 16 residues. Germline assignment: CDR1 MNHNS and CDR2 SASEGT. Sequenced by immunoSEQ multiplex PCR; TCRdb stores in-frame clones only, minus some. This table has tens of thousands of clones, around 94% appearing once. Sequenced: blood. The chain has TRBV6-1 and TRBJ1-2, with 12 bases that match TRBD1. This receptor was taken from a man aged 25-40 years in good health. CDR3 bases: TGTGCCAGCAGTGAAGAGGGGACAGGGGGCCGTAAGAGCTACACCTTC. Protein: CASSEEGTGGRKSYTF.